The rows below give T cell receptor beta chains drawn from one sample of a study of T and B cells in COVID-19 patients. TCRdb analysed the multiplex PCR reads with MiXCR anew, one entry per CDR3 protein. The sample has nearly 2,500 distinct CDR3 sequences; roughly a quarter are singletons. The sample consisted of blood. Source of these receptors: a human donor with active COVID-19. The CDR3 runs from the conserved cysteine through the conserved F or W. D genes are given only for firm matches. A row's size may be missing; if present it is once, few, many or a size class.

size	D	V	J	DNA	CDR3
-	TRBD2	TRBV20-1	TRBJ2-1	TGCAGTGCTAGAGATAGCGGGAGAGTCTACAATGAGCAGTTCTTC	CSARDSGRVYNEQFF
many	TRBD2	TRBV12-3/TRBV12-4	TRBJ2-5	TGTGCCAGCAGTCCCAGGTGGAGCGGGGGCCAGCGCAAGATCCAAGAGACCCAGTACTTC	CASSPRWSGGQRKIQETQYF
-	TRBD1	TRBV11-2	TRBJ2-6	TGTGCCAGCTCATCAGGGGGCTCTGGGGCCAACGTCCTGACTTTC	CASSSGGSGANVLTF
-	TRBD1	TRBV24-1	TRBJ2-1	TGTGCCACCAGTGACCAGACAGGGAGCTCCTACAATGAGCAGTTCTTC	CATSDQTGSSYNEQFF
few	-	TRBV12-3/TRBV12-4	TRBJ2-3	TGTGCCAGCAGTGCTTCTGGGACATTATCTACGCAGTATTTT	CASSASGTLSTQYF
few	TRBD2	TRBV6-2/TRBV6-3	TRBJ2-3	TGTGCCAGCAGGGTGACTAGCCCCACAGATACGCAGTATTTT	CASRVTSPTDTQYF
medium-sized	TRBD1	TRBV6-5	TRBJ2-1	TGTGCCAGCAGTTACTCGCCGGGACAGGGAAGGTCCTACAATGAGCAGTTCTTC	CASSYSPGQGRSYNEQFF
medium-sized	-	TRBV6-5	TRBJ2-1	TGTGCCAGCAGTTACGACCGGCAAGAGGATGAGCAGTTCTTC	CASSYDRQEDEQFF
medium-sized	-	TRBV30	TRBJ2-2	TGTGCCTGGAGTTCTTCCCACCCCACCGGGGAGCTGTTTTTT	CAWSSSHPTGELFF
-	-	TRBV18	TRBJ1-3	TGTGCCAGCTCACCCGACAGCTCTGGAAACACCATATATTTT	CASSPDSSGNTIYF
-	TRBD1	TRBV5-5	TRBJ2-1	TGCGCCAGCAGCCATTATTCACAGGGGGCAGGTAGAAATGAGCAGTTCTTC	CASSHYSQGAGRNEQFF
medium-sized	TRBD2	TRBV27	TRBJ2-6	TGTGCCAGCTCTCCGGGAGGACTAGCGGGGGTCCTAGCCAACGTCCTGACTTTC	CASSPGGLAGVLANVLTF
medium-sized	TRBD2	TRBV5-4	TRBJ2-7	TGTGCCAGCGGGACTAATCTTCCCGAGCAGTACTTC	CASGTNLPEQYF
-	-	TRBV5-5	TRBJ2-5	TGTGCCAGCACCCCGGGGCGGGTTCAAGAGACCCAGTACTTC	CASTPGRVQETQYF
-	-	TRBV11-2	TRBJ1-6	TGTGCCAGCAGCTTAGGGGAAGGGAATTCACCCCTCCACTTT	CASSLGEGNSPLHF
few	-	TRBV6-5	TRBJ1-2	TGTGCCAGCAGTATTAACGACAGGTTCTATGGCTACACCTTC	CASSINDRFYGYTF